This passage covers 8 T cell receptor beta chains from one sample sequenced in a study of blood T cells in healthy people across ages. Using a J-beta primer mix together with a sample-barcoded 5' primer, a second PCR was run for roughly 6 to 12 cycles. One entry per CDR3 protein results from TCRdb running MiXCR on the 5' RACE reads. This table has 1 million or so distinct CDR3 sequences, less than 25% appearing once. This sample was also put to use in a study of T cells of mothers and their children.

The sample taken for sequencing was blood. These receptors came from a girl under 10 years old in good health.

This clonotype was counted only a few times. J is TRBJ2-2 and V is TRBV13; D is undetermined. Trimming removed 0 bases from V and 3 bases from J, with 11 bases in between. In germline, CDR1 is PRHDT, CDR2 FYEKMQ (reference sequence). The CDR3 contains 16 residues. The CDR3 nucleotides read TGTGCCAGCAGCTTAGGTGGATCTATCGACACCGGGGAGCTGTTTTTT. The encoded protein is CASSLGGSIDTGELFF.

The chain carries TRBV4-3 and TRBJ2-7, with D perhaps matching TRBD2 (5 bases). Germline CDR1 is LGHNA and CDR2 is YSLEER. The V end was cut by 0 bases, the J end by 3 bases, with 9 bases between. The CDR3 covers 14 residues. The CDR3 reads CASSQDSEFYEQYF. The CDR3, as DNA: TGCGCCAGCAGCCAAGATAGCGAGTTCTACGAGCAGTACTTC.

The CDR3 is CASSNRGGVEETQYF. The DNA of the CDR3 is TGTGCCAGCAGTAACAGGGGTGGGGTGGAAGAGACCCAGTACTTC. This chain connects TRBV28 to TRBJ2-5; 7 bases map to TRBD1. The trim removed 5 bases at V and 3 bases at J, leaving 9 bases unmatched. The CDR3 has 15 amino acids. The germline gives CDR1 MDHEN, CDR2 SYDVKM.

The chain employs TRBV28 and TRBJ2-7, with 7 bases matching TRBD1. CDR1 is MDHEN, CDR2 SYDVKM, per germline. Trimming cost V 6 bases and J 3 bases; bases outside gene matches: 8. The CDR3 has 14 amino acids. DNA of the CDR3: TGTGCCAGCAGACCCGGGAACAGGGGCTACGAGCAGTACTTC. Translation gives CASRPGNRGYEQYF.

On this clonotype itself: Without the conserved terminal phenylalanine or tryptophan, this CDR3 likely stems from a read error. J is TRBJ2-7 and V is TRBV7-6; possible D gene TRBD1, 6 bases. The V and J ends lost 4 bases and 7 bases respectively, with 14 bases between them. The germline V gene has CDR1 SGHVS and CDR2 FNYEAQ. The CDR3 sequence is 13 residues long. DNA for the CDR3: TGTGCCAGCAGCTCCAATTTGGGGGCAGAGCAGTACCTC. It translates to CASSSNLGAEQYL.

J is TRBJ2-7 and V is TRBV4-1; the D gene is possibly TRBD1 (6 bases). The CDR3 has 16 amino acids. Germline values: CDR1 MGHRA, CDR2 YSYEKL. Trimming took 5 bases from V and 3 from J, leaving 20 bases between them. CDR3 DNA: TGCGCCAGCAGCTCTGATTGGGACACCTGGATCTACGAGCAGTACTTC. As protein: CASSSDWDTWIYEQYF.

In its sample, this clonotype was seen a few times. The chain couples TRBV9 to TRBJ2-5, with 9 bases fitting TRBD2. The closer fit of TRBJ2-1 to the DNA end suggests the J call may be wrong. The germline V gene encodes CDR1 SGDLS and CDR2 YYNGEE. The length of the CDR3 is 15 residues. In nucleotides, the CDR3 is TGTGCCAGCAGCGCCGGACTAGCGAAAGGGGATGAGCAGTTCTTC. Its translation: CASSAGLAKGDEQFF.

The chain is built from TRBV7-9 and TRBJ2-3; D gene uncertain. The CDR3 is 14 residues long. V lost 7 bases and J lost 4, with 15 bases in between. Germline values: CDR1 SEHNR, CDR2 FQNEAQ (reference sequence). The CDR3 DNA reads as TGTGCCAGCACCCCTTCGACTTCCTCAGATACGCAGTATTTT. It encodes CASTPSTSSDTQYF.